This TCR beta chain originates from a study of blood T cell repertoires in COVID-19. Sequencing was performed with immunoSEQ multiplex PCR; in TCRdb, only in-frame clones are kept and a portion is missing. Of about 51,000 clones in the sample, around 93% are singletons; the top ten hold 2.5% to 3.5%. CDR3 size: 13 residues. The germline V gene encodes CDR1 MDHEN and CDR2 SYDVKM. With 7 bases removed from V and 4 bases from J, the gap between germline ends came to 11 bases. This chain joins TRBV28 and TRBJ2-1, with TRBD1 as a possible D gene (6 bases). The TCR sequence derives from a man aged 45-65 years with acute or convalescent COVID-19. Sequences were obtained from peripheral blood. The CDR3 nucleotides read TGTGCCAGCACCAGGACAGTTTACAATGAGCAGTTCTTC. This sequence encodes CASTRTVYNEQFF.